This is a list of T cell receptor beta chains from one sample in a study of T cell responses to AZD1222 COVID-19 vaccine. Using immunoSEQ multiplex PCR, the repertoire was profiled, and TCRdb retains in-frame clones only, with some absent. Of approximately 150,000 clones in the sample, 90% are singletons; the top ten hold about 6%. The source was peripheral blood, collected 28 days after the second AZD1222 dose. The receptor source for this set is an adult who received the AZD1222 COVID-19 vaccine. The CDR3 runs from the conserved cysteine through the conserved F or W. The order of the fields is J gene, clone size, D gene, V gene, CDR3 protein, CDR3 DNA. D genes are given only for firm matches. Not every row has a clone size; where given, it reads once, few, many or a size class.

J: TRBJ2-2; size: .; D: .; V: TRBV19; CDR3: CASSIPPGNTGELFF; DNA: TGTGCCAGTAGTATCCCCCCAGGGAACACCGGGGAGCTGTTTTTT
J: TRBJ2-5; size: .; D: .; V: TRBV11-1; CDR3: CASSPTRENQETQYF; DNA: TGTGCCAGCAGCCCAACACGCGAAAACCAAGAGACCCAGTACTTC
J: TRBJ1-2; size: .; D: .; V: TRBV29-1; CDR3: CSVGTAPNYGYTF; DNA: TGCAGCGTTGGCACTGCCCCTAACTATGGCTACACCTTC
J: TRBJ1-6; size: .; D: .; V: TRBV6-5; CDR3: CASKGIIDSPLHF; DNA: TGTGCCAGCAAGGGTATAATCGATTCACCCCTCCACTTT
J: TRBJ1-2; size: .; D: .; V: TRBV4-1; CDR3: CASSQDAVGGAGGYTF; DNA: TGCGCCAGCAGCCAAGATGCAGTGGGAGGGGCGGGTGGCTACACCTTC
J: TRBJ2-6; size: .; D: TRBD1; V: TRBV27; CDR3: CASSLPTEDRGRSGANVLTF; DNA: TGTGCCAGCAGTCTACCAACCGAAGACAGGGGCCGCTCTGGGGCCAACGTCCTGACTTTC
J: TRBJ1-1; size: .; D: .; V: TRBV7-9; CDR3: CASSLLLGLGEAFF; DNA: TGTGCCAGCAGCCTTCTGCTAGGGTTGGGTGAAGCTTTCTTT
J: TRBJ1-2; size: once; D: .; V: TRBV7-9; CDR3: CASSLRGRLDGYTF; DNA: TGTGCCAGCAGCTTACGAGGGAGGCTTGATGGCTACACCTTC
J: TRBJ2-7; size: once; D: .; V: TRBV7-9; CDR3: CASSEGQGLSSYEQYF; DNA: TGTGCCAGCAGCGAGGGCCAGGGCTTAAGCTCCTACGAGCAGTACTTC
J: TRBJ2-5; size: few; D: .; V: TRBV19; CDR3: CASSWQSAETQYF; DNA: TGTGCCAGTAGTTGGCAGAGCGCAGAGACCCAGTACTTC
J: TRBJ1-2; size: once; D: TRBD1; V: TRBV4-2; CDR3: CASSQGGQGGYGYTF; DNA: TGTGCCAGCAGCCAAGGGGGACAGGGGGGCTATGGCTACACCTTC
J: TRBJ2-7; size: .; D: TRBD1; V: TRBV6-2/TRBV6-3; CDR3: CASSPLRDRGAEQYF; DNA: TGTGCCAGCAGTCCGCTCCGGGACAGAGGGGCCGAGCAGTACTTC
J: TRBJ1-5; size: .; D: .; V: TRBV6-5; CDR3: CASSPDTGSNQPQHF; DNA: TGTGCCAGCAGCCCCGACACGGGAAGCAATCAGCCCCAGCATTTT
J: TRBJ1-4; size: .; D: .; V: TRBV6-5; CDR3: CASSYRRTAYEKLFF; DNA: TGTGCCAGCAGTTATAGGCGGACGGCGTATGAAAAACTGTTTTTT
J: TRBJ1-1; size: .; D: TRBD1; V: TRBV7-9; CDR3: CASSFTGVDTEAFF; DNA: TGTGCCAGCAGCTTTACAGGGGTTGACACTGAAGCTTTCTTT
J: TRBJ2-3; size: .; D: TRBD2; V: TRBV6-4; CDR3: CASSDSGTSGEDTQYF; DNA: TGTGCCAGCAGTGACTCCGGGACTAGCGGGGAGGATACGCAGTATTTT